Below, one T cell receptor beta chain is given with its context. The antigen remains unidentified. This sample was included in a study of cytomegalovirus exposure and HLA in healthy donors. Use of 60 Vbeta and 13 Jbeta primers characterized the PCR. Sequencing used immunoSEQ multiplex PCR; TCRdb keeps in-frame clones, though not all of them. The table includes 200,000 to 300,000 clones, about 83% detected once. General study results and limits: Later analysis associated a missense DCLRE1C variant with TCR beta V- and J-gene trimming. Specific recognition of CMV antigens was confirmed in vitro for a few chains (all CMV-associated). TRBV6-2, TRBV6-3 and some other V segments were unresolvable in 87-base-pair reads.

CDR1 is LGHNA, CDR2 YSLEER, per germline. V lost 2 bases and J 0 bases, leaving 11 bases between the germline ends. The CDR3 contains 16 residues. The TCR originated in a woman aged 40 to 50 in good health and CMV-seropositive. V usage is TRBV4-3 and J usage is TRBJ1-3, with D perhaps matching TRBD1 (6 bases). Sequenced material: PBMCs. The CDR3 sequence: CASSQYTGNSGNTIYF. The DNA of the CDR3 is TGCGCCAGCAGCCAATATACAGGGAACTCTGGAAACACCATATATTTT.